These 31 T cell receptor beta chains were all obtained from the same sample, sequenced in a study of OX40 agonist ivuxolimab in advanced cancers. The table came from immunoSEQ multiplex PCR; TCRdb's copy has only in-frame clones and leaves some out. The repertoire holds roughly 53,000 clones, with 70% to 85% as singletons. Material: CD4+ or CD8+ T cells sorted from blood, obtained in a trial of the OX40 agonist ivuxolimab. All receptors derive from an adult with an advanced solid tumor such as melanoma, head and neck, liver or kidney cancer.

The chain carries TRBV6-5 and TRBJ2-1; TRBD1 matches at 8 bases. The CDR3 contains 13 residues. Trimming at V came to 7 bases and at J to 5 bases, leaving 4 bases not matched to a gene. Germline assignment: CDR1 MNHEY and CDR2 SVGAGI. CDR3 DNA sequence: TGTGCCAGCATGCGGGACAGGAACAATGAGCAGTTCTTC. Protein product: CASMRDRNNEQFF.

This chain connects TRBV7-2 to TRBJ2-5; 11 bases line up with TRBD2. The CDR3 spans 15 residues. Germline loops: CDR1 SGHTA, CDR2 FQGNSA. Trimming at V came to 8 bases and at J to 2 bases, leaving 7 bases not matched to a gene. The CDR3 sequence: CASVRTSGLQETQYF. CDR3 nucleotide sequence: TGTGCCAGCGTACGGACTAGCGGGTTACAAGAGACCCAGTACTTC.

This clone has a single count. The rearrangement links TRBV5-1 to TRBJ2-1; no clear D gene. The V gene's germline CDR1 is SGHRS and CDR2 YFSETQ. The CDR3 totals 14 residues. The V gene lost 5 bases and the J gene lost 0 bases, with 9 bases spanning the gap. The CDR3 DNA reads as TGCGCCAGCAGACGTGAGGACTCCTACAATGAGCAGTTCTTC. It yields the protein CASRREDSYNEQFF.

This clone was recorded only once. The rearrangement links TRBV6-1 to TRBJ1-2; D is perhaps TRBD1 (5 bases). Trimming shortened V by 7 bases and J by 4 bases, and 13 bases separated the two germline ends. The length of the CDR3 is 13 residues. Germline V gene lookup returns CDR1 MNHNS and CDR2 SASEGT. The CDR3 is CASTRDGGYGYTF. The CDR3 DNA follows: TGTGCCAGCACCAGGGATGGCGGCTATGGCTACACCTTC.

The chain joins TRBV19 to TRBJ1-1; D may be TRBD1 (5 bases). Germline CDR1 reads LNHDA; CDR2 reads SQIVND (reference sequence). The CDR3 is made up of 14 amino acids. Trimming shortened V by 4 bases and J by 1 base, and 10 bases separated the two germline ends. In nucleotides, the CDR3 is TGTGCCAGTAGTAGAGGGGTCCCGAACACTGAAGCTTTCTTT. Amino acid sequence: CASSRGVPNTEAFF.

CDR3 in amino acids: CASSLSAGQDTDTQYF. In nucleotides, the CDR3 is TGTGCCAGCAGTTTATCGGCAGGCCAGGACACAGATACGCAGTATTTT. The V gene is TRBV27, the J gene TRBJ2-3; D unresolved. V lost 0 bases and J lost 2, with 12 bases in between. The CDR3 runs to 16 residues. Germline CDR1 reads MNHEY; CDR2 reads SMNVEV (reference sequence).

This clone has just a few counts. The chain is built from TRBV6-5 and TRBJ2-4; tentative D call: TRBD2 (6 bases). Between the trimmed V and J ends, which lost 6 bases and 1 base, there was a span of 13 bases. The germline gives CDR1 MNHEY, CDR2 SVGAGI. The CDR3 extends over 15 amino acids. CDR3 sequence reads: CASSPERVAKNIQYF. The CDR3 DNA sequence: TGTGCCAGCAGCCCCGAGCGGGTGGCCAAAAACATTCAGTACTTC.

In its sample, this clone was seen a few times. This rearrangement joins TRBV29-1 to TRBJ1-1, with D unresolved. The V end was cut by 8 bases, the J end by 6 bases, with 19 bases between. The CDR3 contains 13 residues. Germline V CDR1 and CDR2: SQVTM, ANQGSEA. The CDR3 loop reads CSITRPSLAEAFF. The CDR3 DNA is TGCAGCATAACTCGGCCCTCTCTCGCTGAAGCTTTCTTT.

The DNA of the CDR3 is TGCGCCAGCAGCCAGGTTACAGGGGGGAGTTCACCCCTCCACTTT. It translates to CASSQVTGGSSPLHF. This chain connects TRBV4-1 to TRBJ1-6, with 8 bases that match TRBD1. This CDR3 is built from 15 residues. J gave up 9 bases and V 3 bases, and 7 bases lay outside the gene matches. The germline gives CDR1 MGHRA, CDR2 YSYEKL.

The chain employs TRBV7-9 and TRBJ1-5; TRBD1 agrees at 8 bases. V trimming: 5 bases; J trimming: 3 bases; junction bases outside the gene matches: 9. Germline V gene data show CDR1 as SEHNR and CDR2 as FQNEAQ (reference sequence). There are 16 residues in the CDR3. DNA of the CDR3: TGTGCCAGCAGCAACTATAGACAGGGGTACAATCAGCCCCAGCATTTT. Translation gives CASSNYRQGYNQPQHF.

The rearrangement uses TRBV27 and TRBJ2-7; D possibly matches TRBD1 or TRBD2 (5 bases each). The CDR3 totals 17 residues. In germline, CDR1 is MNHEY, CDR2 SMNVEV (reference sequence). V was cut by 0 bases and J by 1 base, with 16 bases left in between. CDR3: CASSLSKSGWGSYEQYF. The CDR3 DNA follows: TGTGCCAGCAGTTTATCTAAGTCAGGATGGGGGTCCTACGAGCAGTACTTC.

The chain has TRBV7-9 and TRBJ2-1; D is tentatively TRBD1 or TRBD2 (5 bases each). CDR3 length: 19 amino acids. Trimming cost V 5 bases and J 0 bases, with 23 bases left between them. Germline CDR1 reads SEHNR; CDR2 reads FQNEAQ (reference sequence). CDR3 DNA: TGTGCCAGCAGCCTTAGTGGAGCGTGGGGGAAAAGCTCCTACAATGAGCAGTTCTTC. Its translation: CASSLSGAWGKSSYNEQFF.

The chain uses TRBV11-2 and TRBJ2-1; 10 bases map to TRBD1. Losses at the gene ends were 3 bases for V and 10 bases for J; bases not matched to a gene: 9. Germline-derived CDR1 and CDR2 are SGHAT and FQNNGV. The CDR3 consists of 15 residues. CDR3 sequence reads: CASSLGTGVSAEQFF. CDR3 DNA sequence: TGTGCCAGCAGCTTGGGGACAGGGGTCTCGGCGGAGCAGTTCTTC. The whole variable domain, filled in from reference TRBV11-2 and TRBJ2-1, reads EAGVAQSPRYKIIEKRQSVAFWCNPISGHATLYWYQQILGQGPKLLIQFQNNGVVDDSQLPKDRFSAERLKGVDSTLKIQPAKLEDSAVYLCASSLGTGVSAEQFFGPGTRLTVL.

V gene TRBV7-9 combines with J gene TRBJ2-1, with TRBD1 matching 9 bases. The CDR3 sequence is 17 residues long. Germline CDR1 SEHNR, CDR2 FQNEAQ (reference sequence). J lost 9 bases, V lost 1 base, and 13 bases had no gene match. CDR3 amino acids: CASSLDLVGTGFREQFF. The DNA for the CDR3 is TGTGCCAGCAGCTTAGATTTAGTGGGGACAGGGTTTCGTGAGCAGTTCTTC. Complete variable domain (other parts from reference TRBV7-9 and TRBJ2-1): DTGVSQNPRHKITKRGQNVTFRCDPISEHNRLYWYRQTLGQGPEFLTYFQNEAQLEKSRLLSDRFSAERPKGSFSTLEIQRTEQGDSAMYLCASSLDLVGTGFREQFFGPGTRLTVL.

The chain is built from TRBV11-3 and TRBJ2-7; a weak D match, TRBD2 (7 bases). Trimming took 4 bases from V and 9 from J, leaving 16 bases between them. CDR3 length equals 13 residues. Germline V gene data show CDR1 as SGHNT and CDR2 as YENEEA. The CDR3 reads CASSSRRGAWQYF. CDR3 DNA sequence: TGTGCCAGCAGCTCCCGCCGGGGGGCCTGGCAGTACTTC.

The rearrangement uses TRBV5-1 and TRBJ2-1; the D is unclear. Germline lookup yields CDR1 SGHRS and CDR2 YFSETQ. Between the trimmed V and J ends, which lost 4 bases and 8 bases, there was a span of 19 bases. The CDR3 loop spans 15 amino acids. CDR3 nucleotide sequence: TGCGCCAGCAGCACCATATTTGACACTATCGATGAGCAGTTCTTC. Residues: CASSTIFDTIDEQFF.

J is TRBJ1-2 and V is TRBV6-6; D is possibly TRBD1 (6 bases). The germline V and J ends were trimmed by 2 bases and 4 bases, with 14 bases remaining between them. CDR1 and CDR2 from the germline V gene are MNHNY and SVGAGI (reference sequence). The CDR3 covers 15 residues. CDR3 nucleotide sequence: TGTGCCAGCAGTTACCGGAACGACAGGTTCTATGGCTACACCTTC. Protein: CASSYRNDRFYGYTF.

This clone was seen only a few times. The CDR3 spells CASSTGTDTQYF. The DNA for the CDR3 is TGTGCCAGCTCCACCGGGACAGATACGCAGTATTTT. The chain combines TRBV18 with TRBJ2-3, with unresolved D. Trimming stripped 6 bases from V and 3 bases from J, with 7 bases between. In germline, CDR1 is KGHSH, CDR2 LQKENI. The CDR3 is 12 residues long.

The V gene is TRBV6-1, the J gene TRBJ1-2; D gene ambiguous. Germline V gives CDR1 MNHNS, CDR2 SASEGT. The CDR3 has 15 residues. Trimming took 0 bases from V and 8 from J, leaving 16 bases between them. The chain's CDR3 is CASSEAVGIASGYTF. CDR3 DNA: TGTGCCAGCAGTGAAGCCGTGGGTATTGCGTCGGGCTACACCTTC.

V is TRBV19 and J is TRBJ1-1; TRBD1 matches at 10 bases. V lost 4 bases to trimming and J lost 6 bases; unmatched junction nucleotides: 8. CDR3 length equals 15 residues. Germline loops: CDR1 LNHDA, CDR2 SQIVND (reference sequence). The CDR3 coding sequence is TGTGCCAGTAGTAACCGGGACAGGGGATCCCCTGAAGCTTTCTTT. Its translation: CASSNRDRGSPEAFF.

In nucleotides, the CDR3 is TGTGCCAGCAGTCTCAACTCGGGGTCTAACTATGGCTACACCTTC. The encoded protein is CASSLNSGSNYGYTF. The chain links TRBV27 to TRBJ1-2; D ambiguous. The CDR3 is 15 residues long. Trimming pared 5 bases from V and 0 bases from J, leaving 13 bases between. Germline lookup yields CDR1 MNHEY and CDR2 SMNVEV (reference sequence).

This chain connects TRBV6-5 to TRBJ1-6; D gene uncertain. This CDR3 has 13 residues. Trimming left V 9 bases short and J 6 bases short, with 12 bases between. Germline V gene sequence: CDR1 MNHEY, CDR2 SVGAGI. The CDR3 DNA follows: TGTGCCAGTTTCCGGGATATTAATTCACCCCTCCACTTT. Its translation: CASFRDINSPLHF.

V gene TRBV11-1 combines with J gene TRBJ2-5; 9 nucleotides agree with TRBD2. After removal of 1 base from V and 7 bases from J, the junction contained 10 bases not matched to a gene. This CDR3 region has 16 residues. Germline V lookup: CDR1 SGHAT, CDR2 FQDESV (reference sequence). The CDR3 sequence is CASSLGLADPTGTQYF. The CDR3 DNA follows: TGTGCCAGCAGCTTAGGACTAGCGGACCCCACCGGGACCCAGTACTTC.

The V call is TRBV7-4, the J call TRBJ1-2; no clear D gene. V was clipped by 0 bases and J by 4 bases, with 9 bases between them. In germline, CDR1 is SGHVT, CDR2 SQSDAQ. The CDR3 loop spans 14 amino acids. CDR3 sequence: CASSLAALVYGYTF. The CDR3, as DNA: TGTGCCAGCAGCTTAGCGGCTCTTGTCTATGGCTACACCTTC.

The V call is TRBV28, the J call TRBJ2-7, with D perhaps matching TRBD1 (6 bases). Per the germline V gene, CDR1 is MDHEN and CDR2 is SYDVKM. The germline V and J ends were trimmed by 7 bases and 3 bases, with 13 bases remaining between them. This CDR3 contains 13 residues. CDR3 residues: CASKKQGFYEQYF. Written as DNA, the CDR3 is TGTGCCAGCAAGAAACAGGGTTTCTACGAGCAGTACTTC.

The gene calls are TRBV27 and TRBJ2-7, with 10 bases aligning to TRBD1. Losses at the gene ends were 5 bases for V and 2 bases for J; bases not matched to a gene: 6. In germline, CDR1 is MNHEY, CDR2 SMNVEV (reference sequence). The length of the CDR3 is 15 residues. CDR3 DNA sequence: TGTGCCAGCAGTACTACCGGGACAGGGGCCTACGAGCAGTACTTC. It codes for CASSTTGTGAYEQYF.

V and J are TRBV7-8 and TRBJ2-1, with 10 bases fitting TRBD2. The ends lost 5 bases at V and 9 bases at J; junction bases unmatched: 10. CDR3 length: 15 amino acids. Germline V CDR1 and CDR2: SGHVS, FQNEAQ. In DNA form, the CDR3 reads TGTGCCAGCAGCCTCCTCGGGACTAGCGTGGGTGAGCAGTTCTTC. It specifies CASSLLGTSVGEQFF.

This chain links TRBV28 with TRBJ2-5; 9 nucleotides align to TRBD1. The CDR3 is 16 residues long. Per germline, CDR1 MDHEN and CDR2 SYDVKM. CDR3 coding DNA: TGTGCGACCTCGACCGGGACAGGGAGGGTGAGGGAGACCCAGTACTTC. Amino acid sequence: CATSTGTGRVRETQYF.

This CDR3 reads CASSFFPPTQNGGSGANVLTF. The CDR3 nucleotides read TGCGCCAGCAGCTTTTTCCCCCCCACACAAAATGGGGGCTCTGGGGCCAACGTCCTGACTTTC. This chain links TRBV5-1 with TRBJ2-6; D tentatively reads TRBD1 or TRBD2 (5 bases each). This CDR3 has 21 amino acids. Trimming stripped 2 bases from V and 0 bases from J, with 24 bases between. Germline CDR1 SGHRS, CDR2 YFSETQ.

The chain couples TRBV29-1 to TRBJ1-5, with D perhaps matching TRBD1 (5 bases). There are 14 residues in the CDR3. The V gene lost 4 bases and the J gene lost 0 bases, with 10 bases spanning the gap. Per germline, CDR1 SQVTM and CDR2 ANQGSEA. CDR3 region: CSVGGTNSNQPQHF. The DNA for the CDR3 is TGCAGCGTTGGAGGGACCAATAGCAATCAGCCCCAGCATTTT.

The genes are TRBV18 and TRBJ2-1; 9 nucleotides match TRBD2. CDR1 is KGHSH, CDR2 LQKENI, per germline. This CDR3 has 16 amino acids. V lost 6 bases, J lost 0 bases, and 6 bases stayed unmatched. CDR3 sequence reads: CASSEAGGGSYNEQFF. CDR3 DNA sequence: TGTGCCAGCTCCGAGGCGGGAGGGGGCTCCTACAATGAGCAGTTCTTC.